The entry below describes one TCR beta chain. Its target is unknown. This sample is drawn from a study of CD8 T cells in Susac syndrome. Whole-study findings and limits: An acknowledgment was made by the study that its TCR sequencing and HLA analysis involved relatively few individuals.

TEMRA cells were FACS-enriched and CD8+ and CD4+ T cells negatively isolated. This CDR3 contains 16 residues. The germline V gene encodes CDR1 LNHNV and CDR2 YYDKDF (reference sequence). Losses at the gene ends were 3 bases for V and 7 bases for J; bases not matched to a gene: 15. RNA was extracted with the RNeasy kit, and a quantity of roughly 0.45 to 1 ug was reverse transcribed using random hexamers. Amplification of TCR beta CDR3 used immunoSEQ multiplex PCR across 54 Vbeta and 13 Jbeta. One entry per CDR3 protein results from TCRdb running MiXCR on the immunoSEQ multiplex PCR reads. The repertoire holds 150,000 to 190,000 distinct CDR3 sequences, with about 94% as singletons.

V and J are TRBV15 and TRBJ2-7, with 7 bases matching TRBD1. The clonotype was recovered from a human donor with multiple sclerosis. The sample comprised CD8+ T cells from PBMCs. CDR3 protein: CATSSDRDSGLWEQYF. CDR3 nucleotide sequence: TGTGCCACCAGCAGTGACCGGGACAGCGGCCTTTGGGAGCAGTACTTC.